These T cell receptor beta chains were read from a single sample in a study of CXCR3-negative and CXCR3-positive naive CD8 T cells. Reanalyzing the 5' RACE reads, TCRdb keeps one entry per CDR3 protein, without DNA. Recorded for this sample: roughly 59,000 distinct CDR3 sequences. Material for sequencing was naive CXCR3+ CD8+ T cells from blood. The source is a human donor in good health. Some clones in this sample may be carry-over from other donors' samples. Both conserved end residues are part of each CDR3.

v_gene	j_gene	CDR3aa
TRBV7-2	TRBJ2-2	CASSHAILAGGTTGELFF
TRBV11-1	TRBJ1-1	CASKGAGEAFF
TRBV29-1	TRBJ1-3	CSVNLGQDSGNTIYF
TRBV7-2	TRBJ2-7	CASSLELGGGPYEQYF
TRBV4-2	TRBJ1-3	CASSQAGGPSGNTIYF
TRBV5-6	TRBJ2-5	CASSPGGGRGETQYF
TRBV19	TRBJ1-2	CASSIGTEYYGYTF
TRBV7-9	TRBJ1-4	CASSSGETGSHNEKLFF
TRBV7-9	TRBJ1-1	CASSLVGRPGQTEAFF
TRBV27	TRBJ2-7	CASCRGREQYF
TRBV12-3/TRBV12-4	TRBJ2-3	CASSTRTSDTQYF
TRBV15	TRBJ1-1	CATPVESTEAFF
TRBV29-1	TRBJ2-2	CSVGLAGRNTGELFF
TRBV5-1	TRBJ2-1	CASSLFVLAGDDRESSYNEQFF
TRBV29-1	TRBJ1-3	CSVHQASGNTIYF
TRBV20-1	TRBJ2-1	CSARDLNSYNEQFF
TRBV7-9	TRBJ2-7	CASSPRGSGAPSYEQYF
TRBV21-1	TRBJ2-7	CASSKVTALDEKYF
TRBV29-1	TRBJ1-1	CSVQGIGTGTVMNTEAFF
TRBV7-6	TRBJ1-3	CASSAILRGSGNTIYF
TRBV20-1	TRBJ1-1	CSARDRGPEAFF
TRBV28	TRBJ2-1	CASSLRAGEHNEQFF